A selection of T cell receptor beta chains follows, all from one sample in a study of human T cells and chemical hapten exposure. One entry per CDR3 protein results from TCRdb running MiXCR on the RACE reads. The sample carries about 120,000 distinct CDR3 sequences, approximately 15% recorded once. The specimen comprised whole blood, sampled in connection with sensitization to the hapten diphenylcyclopropenone (DPC). The receptors come from a woman aged 18 to 35 with alopecia areata. Some clones in this sample may be carry-over from other donors' samples. Each CDR3 is given with its conserved first and last residue. Fields, in order: clone size, V gene, D gene, J gene, CDR3 DNA, CDR3 protein. D genes are given only for firm matches. The size field is filled for only some rows; it gives once, few, many or a size class.

-,TRBV6-5,-,TRBJ1-5,TGTGCCAGCAGTGGGACCCGGGGTCAGCCCCAGCATTTT,CASSGTRGQPQHF
many,TRBV20-1,TRBD2,TRBJ2-1,TGCAGTGCTAGTCCTCTAGCGGGGGTCTACAATGAGCAGTTCTTC,CSASPLAGVYNEQFF
many,TRBV6-6,-,TRBJ1-4,TGTGCCAGCAGTCCCGAGGGACATATTAATGAAAAACTGTTTTTT,CASSPEGHINEKLFF
-,TRBV4-3,-,TRBJ1-6,TGCGCCAGCAGCCAAGAACGCGTGGGGGATCGATCACCCCTCCACTTT,CASSQERVGDRSPLHF
-,TRBV20-1,TRBD1,TRBJ2-3,TGCAGTGCTACCCACAGGGGGCAGGTCACAGATACGCAGTATTTT,CSATHRGQVTDTQYF
few,TRBV3-1,-,TRBJ2-4,TGTGCCAGCAGCCGTACTGGTCCAAACATTCAGTACTTC,CASSRTGPNIQYF
many,TRBV12-3/TRBV12-4,-,TRBJ1-1,TGTGCCAGCACCCCCGGGCCTAGAGAAGCTTTCTTT,CASTPGPREAFF
many,TRBV20-1,-,TRBJ1-6,TGCAGTGCTAGAGAAGTACTTTTCAATTCACCCCTCCACTTT,CSAREVLFNSPLHF
few,TRBV18,TRBD1,TRBJ2-1,TGTGCCAGCTCACCGCGACAGGGGGCTTACAATGAGCAGTTCTTC,CASSPRQGAYNEQFF
few,TRBV12-3/TRBV12-4,TRBD2,TRBJ2-1,TGTGCCAGCTCATACCCGGGGGGGGGAGCGAATGAGCAGTTCTTC,CASSYPGGGANEQFF
-,TRBV5-4,TRBD1,TRBJ2-7,TGTGCCACCACAAAAGACAGGGCCTACGAGCAGTACTTC,CATTKDRAYEQYF
few,TRBV11-2,-,TRBJ2-7,TGTGCCAGCAGCTTAACCCCTAACCCCTACGAGCAGTACTTC,CASSLTPNPYEQYF
few,TRBV7-2,TRBD2,TRBJ2-3,TGTGCCAGCAGCCAGGGACTAGCTTTGGGAGATACGCAGTATTTT,CASSQGLALGDTQYF
many,TRBV29-1,-,TRBJ2-3,TGCAGCGCTTACAAGGGCCCAGATACGCAGTATTTT,CSAYKGPDTQYF
few,TRBV20-1,-,TRBJ2-1,TGCAGTGCTAGAGGCAGTGACTATCCCTCCTACAATGAGCAGTTCTTC,CSARGSDYPSYNEQFF
-,TRBV6-5,-,TRBJ1-6,TGTGCCAGCAGACCCGGGGAGGGTAATTCACCCCTCCACTTT,CASRPGEGNSPLHF